This T cell receptor beta chain came from a study of OX40 agonist ivuxolimab in advanced cancers. Notes on the study in general: Some nonresponders additionally presented with little normalized T-cell clonal expansion.

This clone was counted once. The target antigen is unknown. Produced via immunoSEQ multiplex PCR; TCRdb's table is partial and in-frame only. Of about 51,000 clones listed, about 80% are singletons. Trimming took 5 bases from V and 3 from J, leaving 13 bases between them. The germline V gene encodes CDR1 SGHTA and CDR2 FQGNSA. The CDR3 contains 14 residues. This rearrangement joins TRBV7-2 to TRBJ2-5, with D possibly TRBD1 on 6 matching bases. This sequence originates from an adult with an advanced solid tumor such as melanoma, head and neck, liver or kidney cancer. The specimen was CD4+ or CD8+ T cells sorted from blood, collected in a trial of the OX40 agonist ivuxolimab. The CDR3, as DNA: TGTGCCAGCAGCCAGACAGGTGCTAAAGAGACCCAGTACTTC. It codes for CASSQTGAKETQYF.